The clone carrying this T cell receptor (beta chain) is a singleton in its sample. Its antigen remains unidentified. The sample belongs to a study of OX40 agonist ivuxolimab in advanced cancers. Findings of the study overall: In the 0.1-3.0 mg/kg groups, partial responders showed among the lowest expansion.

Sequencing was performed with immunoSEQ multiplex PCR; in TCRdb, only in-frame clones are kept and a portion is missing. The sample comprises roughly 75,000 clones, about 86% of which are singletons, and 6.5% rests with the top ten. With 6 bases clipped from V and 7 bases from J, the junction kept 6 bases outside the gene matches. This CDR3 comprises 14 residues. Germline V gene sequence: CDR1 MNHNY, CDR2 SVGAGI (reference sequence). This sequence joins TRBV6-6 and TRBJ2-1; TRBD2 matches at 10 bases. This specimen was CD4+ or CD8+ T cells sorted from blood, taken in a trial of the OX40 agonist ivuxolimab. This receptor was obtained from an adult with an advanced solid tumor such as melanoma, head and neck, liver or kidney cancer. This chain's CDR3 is CASSLSGGRNEQFF. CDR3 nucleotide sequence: TGTGCCAGCAGCCTTAGCGGGGGGAGAAATGAGCAGTTCTTC.